The clone carrying this T cell receptor (beta chain) was found many times. Antigen specificity is unknown. The CDR3 length is 12 residues. V was clipped by 1 base and J by 3 bases, with 4 bases between them. These data belong to a study of T-cell memory formation after mild COVID-19. Whole-study findings and limits: CM and EM subsets held most contracting CD4+ clones; EMRA held CD8+ ones. There was no confirmation that second-wave clones peaking on day 37 were SARS-CoV-2 specific. In pre-infection memory, a portion of responding clones appeared, which suggested that cross-reactive memory joined. Balance between CD4 and CD8 was seen in clones contracting day 15 to 85, and a CD4+ lean was seen in later expanders.

TCRdb passed the 5' RACE reads through MiXCR, listing each CDR3 protein once. The data contain roughly 410,000 distinct CDR3 sequences, less than 25% of them singletons. The sequenced sample was PBMCs or a T cell subset sorted from them (not recorded which). The TCR comes from an adult woman who had mild COVID-19 (a few samples of this study predate the infection). Cell type and time point are not known. The chain recombines TRBV12-3 or TRBV12-4 with TRBJ2-7; D is uncertain. The CDR3 loop reads CASSLGFYEQYF. DNA of the CDR3: TGTGCCAGCAGTTTAGGGTTCTACGAGCAGTACTTC.